This TCR beta chain was retrieved from a study of blood T cell repertoires in COVID-19. For the study at large: The samples span acute and convalescent COVID-19 from the United States, Italy and Spain.

The V gene's germline CDR1 is SGHTA and CDR2 FQGNSA. This CDR3 region has 15 residues. Trimming took 4 bases from V and 2 from J; bases not matched to a gene: 3. Seattle patient enrollment occurred during active infection, with longitudinal follow-up thereafter. Authors' data handling: Reference gene primers were amplified, and this amplification served to estimate nucleated cell counts. The data were produced by immunoSEQ multiplex PCR, yet TCRdb's version contains in-frame clones alone and is incomplete. The V and J calls and clone size are taken from that table; D and trimming were inferred from the DNA. Counted here are 45,000 to 60,000 clones, more than 65% occurring once; the ten biggest clones make up about 9.2%. This clone came up once.

The sample comprised peripheral blood. This receptor was obtained from a man older than 75 with COVID-19, enrolled during active disease. The chain uses TRBV7-2 and TRBJ1-1, with 11 positions matching TRBD1. CDR3 in DNA: TGTGCCAGCAGCTACCGGACAGGGGGCAACACTGAAGCTTTCTTT. Protein: CASSYRTGGNTEAFF.